One and the same sample provided the 10 T cell receptor beta chains below, sequenced in a study of T cell repertoires in cytomegalovirus infection. These receptors' antigens are unknown. TCRdb redid the calling of the reads with MiXCR, one entry per CDR3 protein. The table has about 570,000 distinct CDR3 sequences, almost 40% seen once. The sequenced sample was cultured PBMCs, obtained from culture after CMV antigen stimulation. These receptors all stem from a human donor in good health (CMV status not recorded). Some clones in this sample may be carry-over from other donors' samples.

The chain employs TRBV2 and TRBJ1-2; D possibly corresponds to TRBD1 (6 bases). The germline V and J ends were trimmed by 0 bases and 4 bases, with 12 bases remaining between them. The CDR3 sequence is 15 residues long. The germline gives CDR1 SNHLY, CDR2 FYNNEI. As DNA, the CDR3 is TGTGCCAGCAGTGAAGCGAGGGCAGGGGTCTATGGCTACACCTTC. Translated: CASSEARAGVYGYTF.

This clonotype was picked up many times. The J gene is TRBJ2-3, the V gene TRBV7-2; no definite D call. Germline assignment: CDR1 SGHTA and CDR2 FQGNSA. Trimming stripped 2 bases from V and 1 base from J, with 7 bases between. CDR3 size: 14 residues. The CDR3 region has the DNA TGTGCCAGCAGCTTAACGACTGGCACAGATACGCAGTATTTT. Translation: CASSLTTGTDTQYF. Drawing the rest from reference TRBV7-2 and TRBJ2-3, the complete variable domain is GAGVSQSPSNKVTEKGKDVELRCDPISGHTALYWYRQSLGQGLEFLIYFQGNSAPDKSGLPSDRFSAERTGGSVSTLTIQRTQQEDSAVYLCASSLTTGTDTQYFGPGTRLTVL.

The CDR3 sequence is CARLGPGGYTF. The CDR3 DNA reads as TGTGCCAGACTGGGTCCGGGAGGCTACACCTTC. The chain links TRBV19 to TRBJ1-2, with unresolved D. CDR3 size: 11 residues. Germline V CDR1 and CDR2: LNHDA, SQIVND (reference sequence). The V end lost 9 bases, the J end lost 8 bases, and 13 bases lay between the germline ends.

The CDR3 nucleotides are TGTGCCAGCAGCCCCCCCCGCACGAACACTGAAGCTTTCTTT. Amino acids: CASSPPRTNTEAFF. This chain joins TRBV7-8 and TRBJ1-1, with D uncertain. Germline values: CDR1 SGHVS, CDR2 FQNEAQ. The CDR3 length is 14 residues. Trimming stripped 5 bases from V and 1 base from J, with 11 bases between.

Only a few counts were recorded for this clonotype. The genes are TRBV12-3 or TRBV12-4 and TRBJ1-1; 8 nucleotides align to TRBD1. V shed 7 bases, J shed 3 bases, and the junction held 7 bases outside the gene matches. This CDR3 is built from 14 residues. The CDR3 loop reads CASTMGQADTEAFF. The CDR3 bases are TGTGCCAGCACCATGGGACAGGCTGACACTGAAGCTTTCTTT.

The J gene is TRBJ1-1, the V gene TRBV5-4, with D perhaps TRBD1 (6 bases). The CDR3 loop spans 13 amino acids. V dropped 9 bases and J dropped 0 bases, with 12 bases sitting between them. Germline V gene data show CDR1 as SGHNT and CDR2 as YYREEE (reference sequence). The CDR3 nucleotides are TGTGCCACCCAGACAGGTATGAACACTGAAGCTTTCTTT. Translation: CATQTGMNTEAFF. Using reference TRBV5-4 and TRBJ1-1 for the parts outside the CDR3, the full variable domain is ETGVTQSPTHLIKTRGQQVTLRCSSQSGHNTVSWYQQALGQGPQFIFQYYREEENGRGNFPPRFSGLQFPNYSSELNVNALELDDSALYLCATQTGMNTEAFFGQGTRLTVV.

This clonotype appeared a few times. This rearrangement joins TRBV7-8 to TRBJ1-1; D gene uncertain. The germline CDR1 and CDR2 sequences are SGHVS and FQNEAQ. The ends were cut back, 5 bases at V and 7 bases at J, with 8 bases in the middle. The CDR3 is 11 residues long. CDR3: CASSQRYEAFF. CDR3 sequence (DNA): TGTGCCAGCAGCCAGAGGTATGAAGCTTTCTTT.

This clonotype came up a few times. The CDR3 bases are TGTGCCAGCAGGGGGACAGGGTCCTACAATGAGCAGTTCTTC. Translating gives CASRGTGSYNEQFF. The gene calls are TRBV2 and TRBJ2-1; 9 positions agree with TRBD1. V lost 6 bases and J lost 1; bases outside the gene matches: 1. The CDR3 extends over 14 amino acids. Germline assignment: CDR1 SNHLY and CDR2 FYNNEI.

CDR3 in amino acids: CASSHLDRAQETQYF. The DNA for the CDR3 is TGCGCCAGCAGCCATCTAGACAGGGCACAAGAGACCCAGTACTTC. V gene TRBV4-1 combines with J gene TRBJ2-5; 7 nucleotides match TRBD1. The length of the CDR3 is 15 residues. V shed 3 bases and J 2 bases; nucleotides not matched to a gene: 6. Looked up from germline, CDR1 is MGHRA and CDR2 is YSYEKL.

The chain has TRBV7-2 and TRBJ1-2; D gene uncertain. V was clipped by 2 bases and J by 3 bases, with 10 bases between them. Germline-derived CDR1 and CDR2 are SGHTA and FQGNSA. The CDR3 length is 14 residues. DNA of the CDR3: TGTGCCAGCAGCTTAAGGGCCAGTTACTATGGCTACACCTTC. The encoded protein is CASSLRASYYGYTF. Filled out from reference TRBV7-2 and TRBJ1-2, the complete variable domain reads GAGVSQSPSNKVTEKGKDVELRCDPISGHTALYWYRQSLGQGLEFLIYFQGNSAPDKSGLPSDRFSAERTGGSVSTLTIQRTQQEDSAVYLCASSLRASYYGYTFGSGTRLTVV.